This TCR beta chain was profiled in a study of T cell repertoires in ileal Crohn's disease. Assay: immunoSEQ multiplex PCR; the TCRdb copy retains only in-frame clones and omits some. In the table there are about 13,000 clones, around four fifths of which are singletons. Germline CDR1 and CDR2: SGHAT and FQNNGV. The CDR3 length is 16 residues. The J segment lost 2 bases and the V segment lost 5 bases, leaving 11 bases of the junction unmatched. Sample time point: neoterminal ileum biopsy at postoperative endoscopy, about 6 months after surgery. This chain connects TRBV11-2 to TRBJ2-5; 7 bases fit TRBD2. The source is an adult with Crohn's disease. Sequences were obtained from ileal tissue. CDR3 sequence: CASSPFSGTLQETQYF. The CDR3 DNA reads as TGTGCCAGCAGCCCTTTCAGCGGGACCCTACAAGAGACCCAGTACTTC.